The rows below give T cell receptor beta chains drawn from one sample of a study of blood T cell repertoires in COVID-19. Generated by immunoSEQ multiplex PCR, the TCRdb table keeps only in-frame clones and is missing some. The table has fewer than 250,000 clones, roughly four fifths seen once. The sequencing sample was made of peripheral blood. These receptor sequences come from a woman aged 40 to 50 with active or convalescent COVID-19. Each CDR3 is given with its conserved first and last residue. The order of the fields is J gene, D gene, V gene, CDR3 DNA, CDR3 protein. D genes are given only for firm matches.

TRBJ2-7	.	TRBV12-3/TRBV12-4	TGTGCCAGCAGTTTAACACACGAGCAGTACTTC	CASSLTHEQYF
TRBJ2-2	.	TRBV9	TGTGCCAGCAGCGTGAGTGGAGCGAACACCGGGGAGCTGTTTTTT	CASSVSGANTGELFF
TRBJ2-6	.	TRBV6-4	TGTGCCAGCAGCAGAGAGGACTCTGGGGCCAACGTCCTGACTTTC	CASSREDSGANVLTF
TRBJ2-3	TRBD2	TRBV2	TGTGCCAGCAGTATACTAGCGAGCACAGATACGCAGTATTTT	CASSILASTDTQYF
TRBJ1-1	TRBD1	TRBV27	TGTGCCAGCAGTTTAAGCGGACAGGGAACTGAAGCTTTCTTT	CASSLSGQGTEAFF
TRBJ1-1	.	TRBV30	TGTGCCTGGCTCAGCGTCCTGTCTGCTTTCTTT	CAWLSVLSAFF
TRBJ2-3	TRBD2	TRBV19	TGTGCCAGTAAGGGGACTAGCGGAGATACGCAGTATTTT	CASKGTSGDTQYF
TRBJ2-7	TRBD1	TRBV27	TGTGCCAGCAGTTCAGGGGGACAGGGGATCCACGAGCAGTACTTC	CASSSGGQGIHEQYF
TRBJ1-2	.	TRBV10-3	TGTGCCATCAAGGAAGCGGAAGTTTCTAACTATGGCTACACCTTC	CAIKEAEVSNYGYTF
TRBJ1-2	.	TRBV3-1/TRBV3-2	TGTGCCAGCAGCCAAGATAATACAGGGCTCTATGGCTACACCTTC	CASSQDNTGLYGYTF
TRBJ2-2	.	TRBV30	TGTGCCTCCCAGATGGGGCTAACTACCGGGGAGCTGTTTTTT	CASQMGLTTGELFF